This T cell receptor (beta chain) was captured by sequencing in a study of low-dose radiotherapy and immunotherapy resistance in tumors. On the study more broadly: With cycle 1 day 1 as the start, patients took oral aspirin 300 mg daily for four cycles.

The CDR3 length is 16 residues. Germline loops: CDR1 MNHGY, CDR2 SAAAGT. V gave up 0 bases and J gave up 5 bases; unmatched junction bases: 5. Covering alpha and beta chains, TRAV- and TRBV-specific primers were used for the first-strand cDNA. The PCR that amplified TCRs ran for 20 cycles, relying on a constant-region primer and a V-primer adapter. TCRdb reprocessed the reads with MiXCR, giving one entry per CDR3 protein. Altogether about 100,000 distinct CDR3 sequences are present, about a fifth being singletons, with the ten largest covering over 3.5%. This clonotype was observed once. Time point reported: after trial treatment. Treatment described: LDRT plus nivolumab, ipilimumab, low-dose cyclophosphamide and aspirin (RACIN trial).

The chain is built from TRBV6-8 and TRBJ2-1; 9 bases agree with TRBD2. This sequence originates from a male donor with prostate cancer. The sequencing here drew on PBMCs, taken after low-dose radiotherapy plus immunotherapy. The CDR3 sequence: CASSYSVLAGDNEQFF. CDR3 bases: TGTGCCAGCAGTTACTCGGTCTTAGCGGGGGACAATGAGCAGTTCTTC.